This T cell receptor (beta chain) comes out of a study of blood T cell repertoires in COVID-19 (TCRdb year 2020). Notes on the research overall: Collaborator samples came from the United States, Italy and Spain and covered acute and convalescent phases of COVID-19. The material from the prospective study consisted of cDNA or gDNA derived from T cells, B-cell-depleted T cells, or PBMCs. Where HLA class I and class II types were available, the types were taken from metadata supplied by the sample provider, not from assay-based typing. The dataset comprised deeply sampled blood TCRbeta repertoires from subjects exposed to, actively infected with, or recovered from COVID-19. Nearly every sample came with metadata listing a de-identified subject ID, COVID-19 status, age in years and sex. Samples were obtained from the ongoing ImmuneRACE study (first 160 participants) and from over a thousand subjects provided by 6 global collaborators. The repertoires were released in a freely available public database meant as a resource for research on the immune response to SARS-CoV-2.

What the work shows at the level of the full study, not this receptor alone: The quantity of clinical and demographic metadata differed by source and by participant and was supplied without curation.

Samples from volunteer blood donors who had recovered from COVID-19 were contributed by a second Seattle source. Each collaborating institution followed its own protocols to collect whole blood in K2EDTA tubes. For TCRbeta analysis, collaborators shipped samples in one of three forms: frozen whole blood, isolated PBMCs, or DNA extracted from either of those sample types. Reading the germline V gene gives CDR1 MNHEY and CDR2 SVGAGI. The CDR3, from cysteine to phenylalanine, totals 14 residues. The retained sequence is limited to the CDR3, 42 bases, with the frame set at the first base. Compared with germline, V lacks 6 bases and J lacks 6 bases; bases without a gene match: 10. About this clone itself: Its antigen is still unknown. Nothing much larger sits one base from this clone, and base qualities are not available.

TCRbeta CDR3 regions were amplified from genomic DNA using the immunoSEQ Assay, a bias-controlled multiplex PCR. The authors processed their data as follows. Nucleated cell counts per sample were estimated from amplification of reference gene primers within the assay. Sequence reads were collapsed and filtered to measure the absolute abundance of every unique TCRbeta CDR3 rearrangement. For each sample, productive Simpson clonality was calculated as the square root of Simpson's diversity index over productive rearrangements. The source is immuneACCESS, and TCRdb retained only in-frame sequences with V and J called. Part of the clones is not carried over; for the studies checked, unresolved V genes explain less than half of this, and the remainder is unexplained. V, J and clone size were drawn from that table, and D and trimming were deduced from the DNA. This sample holds 270,000 or so clones; about four fifths were observed only once. The ten largest clones represent 9.4% of the sample.

In this chain, TRBV6-5 is recombined with TRBJ1-1, with TRBD1 identical over 7 junction bases. Sequenced sample: peripheral blood. This clonotype was sampled from a woman aged 50 to 65 who had recovered from COVID-19. The base sequence is TGTGCCAGCAGCCCGACAGGGAAAGGAGCTGAAGCTTTCTTT. This yields the protein CASSPTGKGAEAFF.